This T cell receptor beta chain was obtained from a study of cytomegalovirus exposure and HLA in healthy donors (TCRdb year 2017). About the investigation overall: According to an earlier analysis of 587 of the donors, 150 million to 200 million T cells yielded roughly 110 million unique TCR beta sequences and 276 Gb of sequence data. Roughly 300 gigabases of sequencing data and 80 million or so unique TCR sequences were included in an early release covering 550 to 650 HLA-typed donors. Rather than using new phenotypic data, the later analysis identified candidate immune exposures from TCR beta sequences and from how often those sequences occurred across donors. A separate validation cohort of over a hundred different subjects was used in addition to the roughly 720-subject first cohort. Alongside the repertoire data, information on donor age, sex, ethnicity and CMV serostatus was compiled. HLA typing included class I and class II loci at four-digit resolution. In an earlier analysis of 500 to 650 of the donors, high-throughput TCR beta sequencing was used to judge whether each TCR beta V gene segment behaved as functional or pseudogenic. All discovery cohort repertoires had been generated using a single sequencing platform. The T cell repertoires of around 670 subjects were profiled by immunosequencing and related to cytomegalovirus serostatus. In a later genetic analysis, genome-wide SNP genotypes for about 60% of the 666 donors were used, and that subset was treated as a discovery cohort. Across some 400 genotyped donors of the cohort, an average of about 240,000 unique TCR beta nucleotide sequences per donor were sequenced, and roughly a sixth of those sequences were non-productive. The genetic ancestry cluster associated with self-reported Caucasian donors included about 84% of the approximately 410 genotyped donors. The number of donors typed differed by locus, with 629-630 for A, B, C, DRB1 and DQB1, more than 500 for DQA1, about 610 for DPA1, and approximately 470 for DPB1. To predict cytomegalovirus infection status, the study combined high-throughput TCR immunosequencing, statistical association of individual TCRs with disease status, and machine learning. A later analysis re-examined previously published TCR beta repertoires from more than 550 donors and added high-resolution HLA genotyping to investigate patterns of TCR occurrence. The aim of the study was to test whether cataloging public T cell receptors could identify signatures of past pathogen exposure. About five DR-DQ haplotypes were treated as single units for association and clustering because of strong linkage in the cohort. General conclusions and limits of the study: The only immune exposure information available for the cohort was CMV serostatus. A later analysis associated approximately 17,000 TCR beta sequences with specific HLA alleles at a false discovery rate of 0.05. A later genetic analysis associated a missense DCLRE1C variant with V-gene and J-gene trimming of TCR beta chains, and an independent cohort replicated the association. Presence/absence analyses assumed roughly uniform sequencing depth across donors, an assumption that may not hold. It was suggested by the authors that the approach could potentially be generalized to other disease states and immunological phenotypes. In both the original and validation cohorts, the classifier was reported to diagnose cytomegalovirus status with high specificity and sensitivity. A few of the identified cytomegalovirus-associated TCR beta chains were confirmed in vitro to be specific for cytomegalovirus antigens. While some public TCRs were present in many individuals, most TCR sequences turned up only very rarely across donors. Because the 87-base-pair reads could not distinguish some IMGT-functional V segments, including TRBV6-2 and TRBV6-3, those segments were excluded. A further reported finding was that TCR beta sequences accurately predicted the HLA-A and HLA-B alleles for most subjects in the first cohort. Strong co-occurrence of HLA alleles, especially DR and DQ, made assigning TCR associations to individual alleles difficult. The study listed 164 TCR beta chains as associated with cytomegalovirus. Only TCR beta chains were sequenced in this cohort, and the absence of alpha or paired-chain data limited detectable features. Compared with the approximately 700-donor mean, donors in an Asian-associated ancestry cluster had fewer N-insertions in productive TCRs, according to a later genetic analysis. Linkage disequilibrium might explain the correlated functional status among segregating V segments, but an unknown experimental factor could not be ruled out. Because HLA typing was missing for some donors at each locus, association tests included only the typed subset. Fewer than 20 rarely observed V segments, including chromosome 9 orphons, were excluded from the earlier analysis of several hundred of the donors because counts were too low. Several of the top co-occurrence clusters appeared to be linked to parvovirus B19, influenza, CMV and Epstein-Barr virus, according to a later analysis. A later analysis found that most CMV-associated TCR beta chains appeared HLA-restricted, with HLA associations seemingly driven largely by CMV exposure. Broadly in line with IMGT annotations, most TCR beta V segments showed up in productive rearrangements about 90% or about 30% of the time in an earlier analysis of 587 of the donors. In a later analysis, HLA-associated TCR beta chains were found to be more clonally expanded and to have lower generation probabilities than equally common non-associated chains. The sequencing pipeline was judged likely to have produced a cluster of highly shared sequence variants as a technical artifact. According to a later analysis, TCR association rates differed among HLA loci, with DRB1 alleles showing the most associated TCRs and HLA-C alleles showing the fewest.

This clone was seen a handful of times. Its antigen is currently not known. Qualities for individual bases were not recorded, and no much larger clone is one base off. The library was built by means of the immunoSEQ multiplex PCR assay. For the multiplex PCR, a mixture combining 60 forward primers for TCR Vbeta segments and 13 reverse primers for TCR Jbeta segments was used. A multiplex PCR assay on genomic DNA amplified the CDR3 region of rearranged TCR beta genes. The Illumina HiSeq System was used to sequence the amplified TCR beta libraries as 87-base-pair reads. As for how the authors treated the data: A later analysis counted tens of millions of unique TCR beta chains across the 550 to 800 repertoires, and around 9.9 million of these chains were shared by at least two donors. To remove PCR and sequencing errors, raw reads were error-corrected and collapsed into unique sequences using a nearest-neighbor algorithm that merged closely related sequences. To assign V, D and J gene segments, CDR3 sequences were aligned to IMGT reference sequences. Each retained sequence needed at least a six-nucleotide match to both a V gene segment and a J gene segment. A rearrangement counted as productive if the CDR3 had no stop codons and remained in frame with V and J, and every other rearrangement counted as non-productive. Following IMGT convention, CDR3 was defined as the stretch from the second conserved V-encoded cysteine up to the conserved J-encoded phenylalanine. The earlier analysis of some 550 of the donors excluded any sequence lacking an unambiguous match to a single V gene segment. An earlier analysis of about 590 of the donors classified V segments as functional when productive rearrangements were above 56.7% and as segregating when the standard deviation between donors was above 5%. A statistical classification framework was developed to diagnose cytomegalovirus status using the catalog of TCR beta chain sequences. A later analysis assigned V and J genes by comparing TCR nucleotide sequences with IMGT/GENE-DB human TR gene sequences. The TCRdist pipeline was used in a later analysis to assign CDR3 sequences and most-parsimonious VDJ recombination scenarios. In a later analysis, each TCR beta chain was defined by its CDR3 amino acid sequence together with its V-gene family, and reads lacking a unique V-gene family were excluded. To address suspected cross-contamination and a sequencing artifact, a later analysis removed several hundred highly shared, low-generation-probability nucleotide sequences. In a later analysis, a clonal expansion index for each public chain was calculated from normalized within-repertoire ranks of inferred template counts. In a later analysis, generation probabilities were computed with a VDJ recombination model fitted to out-of-frame rearrangements, and the resulting probabilities were checked against IGoR. A later analysis scored TCR-TCR, TCR-HLA and TCR-CMV co-occurrence with hypergeometric tests, applying a repertoire-size bias correction to TCR pairs. In a later analysis, false discovery rates were estimated by permuting HLA or CMV assignments 20 times. A later analysis grouped co-occurring TCRs with DBSCAN, adding TCRdist sequence similarity when clustering within HLA-allele-positive subsets. For co-occurrence clustering, repertoires with fewer than 30,000 or more than 120,000 public chains were excluded, along with roughly 5 repertoires with anomalous nucleotide sharing. The immuneACCESS repertoire file appears here via TCRdb, limited to in-frame rearrangements. These files lack a portion of the clones; in checked studies, under half of the deficit traces to unresolved V genes, and the cause of the others is not known. V and J calls and clone size follow that table, whereas D and trimming were derived from the DNA. The sample has more than 90,000 clones on record, more than 70% of them singletons. The top ten hold approximately 7.7% of the sample.

The cohort consisted of some 730 healthy bone marrow donors. At the time of sampling, all cohort members were nominally healthy, though unrecorded immune exposures were likely present. The donor was CMV seronegative and was included in the group of a few hundred seronegative cohort members. A peripheral blood sample was collected from each donor, and TCR beta sequencing was performed on peripheral blood mononuclear cells. Genomic DNA was extracted from the blood cell samples with the Qiagen DNeasy Blood Extraction Kit. V has 4 bases trimmed and J has 0 bases trimmed; junction bases matching no gene number 6. CDR1 is given as MNHEY and CDR2 as SMNVEV, both from the germline V gene (reference sequence). The CDR3 holds 16 amino acids from the cysteine to the phenylalanine. CDR3 DNA is the only sequence kept; it has 48 bases, read in frame from the first base.

In this chain, TRBV27 is recombined with TRBJ2-7, with 10 bases in between that match TRBD2. This TCR was sampled from a female donor in good health and CMV-seronegative. The sample taken for sequencing was PBMCs. The encoded CDR3 is CASSSRTSGSSYEQYF. The DNA sequence reads TGTGCCAGCAGTTCCAGGACTAGCGGAAGCTCCTACGAGCAGTACTTC.